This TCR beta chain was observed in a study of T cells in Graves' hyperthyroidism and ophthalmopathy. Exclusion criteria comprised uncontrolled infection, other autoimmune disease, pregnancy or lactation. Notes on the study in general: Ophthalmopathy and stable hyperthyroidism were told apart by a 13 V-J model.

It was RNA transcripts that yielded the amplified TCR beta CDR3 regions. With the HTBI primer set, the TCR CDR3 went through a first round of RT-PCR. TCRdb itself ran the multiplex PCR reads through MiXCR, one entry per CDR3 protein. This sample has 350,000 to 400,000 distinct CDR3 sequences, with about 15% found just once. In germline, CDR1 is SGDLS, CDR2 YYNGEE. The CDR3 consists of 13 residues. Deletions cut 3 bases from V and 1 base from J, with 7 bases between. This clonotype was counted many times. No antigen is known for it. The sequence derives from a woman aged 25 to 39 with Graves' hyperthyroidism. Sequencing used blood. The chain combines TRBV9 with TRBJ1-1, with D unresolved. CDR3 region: CASSDRENTEAFF. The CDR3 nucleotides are TGTGCCAGCAGCGATAGGGAGAACACTGAAGCTTTCTTT.